This T cell receptor beta chain stems from a study of blood T cell repertoires in COVID-19. Across the whole study: COVID-19 samples, acute and convalescent, were from the United States, Italy and Spain. Nucleic acid was either cDNA or gDNA, and it came from T cells, B-cell-depleted T cells, or PBMCs.

The authors' processing: Nucleated cell counts were estimated from reference gene primer amplification. Generated by immunoSEQ multiplex PCR, the TCRdb table keeps only in-frame clones and is missing some. V and J calls and clone size are as listed in that table; D and trimming were resolved from the DNA. The repertoire has 300,000 to 400,000 clones, about nine tenths of them found once; the top ten carry 1%. The CDR3 has 16 residues. Trimming cost V 0 bases and J 9 bases; bases outside gene matches: 10. Germline V CDR1 and CDR2: SGHRS, YFSETQ. Input material: peripheral blood. This sequence was found in a man aged 45-65 years with active or convalescent COVID-19. The rearrangement links TRBV5-1 to TRBJ2-3; TRBD2 matches 10 bases. The CDR3 protein is CASSLDSIAGGSTQYF. Written as DNA, the CDR3 is TGCGCCAGCAGCTTGGACTCGATAGCGGGGGGTTCCACGCAGTATTTT.